This entry features one T cell receptor (beta chain) sequence. This may be a read error, as it is one base from a much larger clone. These data belong to a study of molecular identifiers for immune sequencing clone quantification. TCRdb passed the PCR reads through MiXCR, listing each CDR3 protein once. Here the sample spans about 320,000 distinct CDR3 sequences, around 21% being singletons. Germline values: CDR1 MNHNY, CDR2 SVGAGI (reference sequence). CDR3 size: 15 residues. The chain recombines TRBV6-6 with TRBJ1-5, with 12 bases that match TRBD1. The specimen was naive CD8+ T cells from blood, with Jurkat cell RNA spiked in. Noted subset: FACS-sorted CD8+CD4-CCR7+CD45RA+ naive T cells. This receptor was taken from a human donor in good health. Some libraries in this study had Jurkat cell RNA spiked in. The CDR3 is CASRAGTGGIQPQRF. The DNA for the CDR3 is TGTGCCAGCAGGGCCGGGACAGGGGGCATCCAGCCCCAGCGTTTT.